The 12 T cell receptor beta chains given below trace back to one sample, sequenced in a study of control samples from healthy donors and cancer patients. The repertoire was sequenced with immunoSEQ multiplex PCR; TCRdb's copy has only in-frame clones and lacks some. Of around 150,000 clones listed, approximately 90% are singletons. Sequencing input: blood. All receptors come from a man younger than 45 in good health.

The rearrangement joins TRBV2 to TRBJ2-5; D gene uncertain. V shed 3 bases and J shed 2 bases, with 13 bases lying between them. This CDR3 spans 15 amino acids. The germline V gene encodes CDR1 SNHLY and CDR2 FYNNEI. CDR3 region: CASSDALGAQETQYF. The DNA of the CDR3 is TGTGCCAGCAGTGACGCCCTCGGAGCACAAGAGACCCAGTACTTC. The complete variable domain, with remaining parts taken from reference TRBV2 and TRBJ2-5, reads EPEVTQTPSHQVTQMGQEVILRCVPISNHLYFYWYRQILGQKVEFLVSFYNNEISEKSEIFDDQFSVERPDGSNFTLKIRSTKLEDSAMYFCASSDALGAQETQYFGPGTRLLVL.

This chain connects TRBV6-5 to TRBJ2-7, with unresolved D. V lost 6 bases, J lost 2 bases, and 8 bases lay in between. This CDR3 spans 12 amino acids. Germline V gene data show CDR1 as MNHEY and CDR2 as SVGAGI. The CDR3 spells CASSPDTYEQYF. In nucleotides, the CDR3 is TGTGCCAGCAGCCCGGATACCTACGAGCAGTACTTC.

The rearrangement joins TRBV7-9 to TRBJ1-1; tentatively, D is TRBD1 (6 bases). V dropped 4 bases and J dropped 1 base, with 10 bases sitting between them. CDR1 and CDR2 from the germline V gene are SEHNR and FQNEAQ (reference sequence). CDR3 size: 14 residues. The CDR3 reads CASSWGQQNTEAFF. CDR3 in DNA: TGTGCCAGCAGCTGGGGACAACAGAACACTGAAGCTTTCTTT.

CDR3 loop: CASSDGQYNEQFF. The CDR3 DNA sequence: TGTGCCAGCAGTGACGGACAGTACAATGAGCAGTTCTTC. The chain uses TRBV25-1 and TRBJ2-1, with D maybe TRBD1 (6 bases). The CDR3 totals 13 residues. Germline V gene data show CDR1 as MGHDK and CDR2 as SYGVNS. V was clipped by 3 bases and J by 4 bases, with 7 bases between them.

This clone came up once. This chain uses TRBV27 with TRBJ1-1, with a tentative D call TRBD1 (5 bases). The CDR3 runs to 16 residues. Germline V gene sequence: CDR1 MNHEY, CDR2 SMNVEV (reference sequence). The V gene lost 6 bases and the J gene lost 0 bases, with 17 bases spanning the gap. The CDR3 sequence is CASRRKGPPMNTEAFF. CDR3 in DNA: TGTGCCAGCAGACGTAAGGGGCCCCCTATGAACACTGAAGCTTTCTTT.

The genes are TRBV19 and TRBJ1-3; 8 nucleotides agree with TRBD1. The length of the CDR3 is 15 residues. Germline V CDR1 and CDR2: LNHDA, SQIVND (reference sequence). The V gene end was trimmed by 3 bases and the J gene end by 2 bases; junction bases not matched to a gene: 3. CDR3 DNA sequence: TGTGCCAGTAGTATCTCGACAGGGGCTGGAAACACCATATATTTT. It is translated as CASSISTGAGNTIYF.

Worth noting for this clone: In the same sample, other DNA sequences code for this CDR3. V is TRBV12-3 or TRBV12-4 and J is TRBJ1-1; perhaps TRBD1 as D (5 bases). The CDR3 sequence is 13 residues long. V lost 6 bases to trimming and J lost 1 base, with 9 bases between them. The CDR3 region is CASSFTGNTEAFF. The CDR3 nucleotides are TGTGCCAGCAGCTTCACAGGGAACACTGAAGCTTTCTTT.

V gene TRBV4-1 combines with J gene TRBJ1-1; possible D gene TRBD1, 5 bases. Germline CDR1 is MGHRA and CDR2 is YSYEKL. This CDR3 has 12 amino acids. V shed 4 bases and J shed 11 bases, with 14 bases lying between them. The CDR3 reads CASSPIGDQAFF. Written as DNA, the CDR3 is TGCGCCAGCAGCCCGATAGGGGACCAGGCTTTCTTT.

CDR3 in amino acids: CASSSGQGRGAEAFF. The CDR3 nucleotides are TGTGCCAGCAGCTCGGGACAGGGCCGGGGAGCTGAAGCTTTCTTT. The chain combines TRBV7-9 with TRBJ1-1; 9 bases align to TRBD1. Germline CDR1 is SEHNR and CDR2 is FQNEAQ (reference sequence). The CDR3 consists of 15 residues. J gave up 6 bases and V 4 bases, and 9 bases lay outside the gene matches.

The CDR3 DNA follows: TGTGCCAGCAGCGACTTCAGGTGGGGAGTCTATGGCTACACCTTC. It encodes CASSDFRWGVYGYTF. This chain links TRBV9 with TRBJ1-2; D is ambiguous. V dropped 3 bases and J dropped 4 bases, with 16 bases sitting between them. This CDR3 is built from 15 residues. The germline V gene has CDR1 SGDLS and CDR2 YYNGEE.

The chain has TRBV18 and TRBJ1-1; 8 bases are shared with TRBD1. The J segment lost 4 bases and the V segment lost 3 bases, leaving 7 bases of the junction unmatched. CDR1 and CDR2 from the germline V gene are KGHSH and LQKENI. The CDR3 has 15 amino acids. CDR3 in amino acids: CASSPGVTGATEAFF. The DNA for the CDR3 is TGTGCCAGCTCACCGGGTGTGACAGGGGCCACTGAAGCTTTCTTT.

The genes are TRBV5-1 and TRBJ1-1; a weak D match, TRBD1 (6 bases). The CDR3 totals 16 residues. With 3 bases removed from V and 0 bases from J, the gap between germline ends came to 15 bases. Germline assignment: CDR1 SGHRS and CDR2 YFSETQ. The CDR3 DNA sequence: TGCGCCAGCAGCTCGACAGGTGTGATTATGAACACTGAAGCTTTCTTT. Encoded protein: CASSSTGVIMNTEAFF.